Following are 22 T cell receptor beta chains from one sample sequenced in a study of sequential checkpoint blockade in melanoma (dated by TCRdb to between 2018 and 2021). Library preparation used the immunoSEQ multiplex PCR assay. The table was pulled from immuneACCESS by TCRdb, which kept in-frame rearrangements only. Such tables lose some clones; where checked, under half of the loss comes from unresolved V genes, and the rest has no known cause. The sample table lists some 20,000 clones, 80% to 85% of them with a count of one. Of the sample, around 27% is held by the ten largest clones. Explained via the paper, the treatment or condition label denotes: randomized to nivolumab then ipilimumab (arm A) or the reverse (arm B). The material sequenced was CD8+ T cells sorted from blood (inferred from file names), taken from a patient given nivolumab and ipilimumab in sequence. The source is a human donor with melanoma.

The chain couples TRBV9 to TRBJ2-5, with 12 bases lining up with TRBD2. V shed 3 bases, J shed 0 bases, and the junction held 3 bases outside the gene matches. The length of the CDR3 is 16 residues. Germline CDR1 and CDR2: SGDLS and YYNGEE. The DNA for the CDR3 is TGTGCCAGCAGCGCGACTAGCGGGGGCGACCAAGAGACCCAGTACTTC. It codes for CASSATSGGDQETQYF.

The gene calls are TRBV7-9 and TRBJ2-3; unclear D gene. Trimming shortened V by 6 bases and J by 2 bases, and 3 bases separated the two germline ends. This CDR3 is 11 amino acids long. Germline V gene sequence: CDR1 SEHNR, CDR2 FQNEAQ (reference sequence). As DNA, the CDR3 is TGTGCCAGCAGACACACAGATACGCAGTATTTT. It yields the protein CASRHTDTQYF.

The chain couples TRBV12-2 to TRBJ2-5; the D call of TRBD1 is as the table states it, not checked on the DNA. TRBV12-2 is labeled a pseudogene. This CDR3 has 18 amino acids. The CDR3 loop reads CASRPNGMDRGLLETQYF. The CDR3 coding sequence is TGTGCAAGTCGCCCGAATGGAATGGACAGGGGATTGTTGGAGACCCAGTACTTC.

The chain links TRBV27 to TRBJ2-5; TRBD1 matches at 7 bases. V was pared by 2 bases and J by 5 bases, with 5 bases of the junction left unmatched. Germline-derived CDR1 and CDR2 are MNHEY and SMNVEV (reference sequence). This CDR3 has 14 residues. The DNA of the CDR3 is TGTGCCAGCAGTTTAATAGGGGGCGGGGAGACCCAGTACTTC. It is translated as CASSLIGGGETQYF.

The chain couples TRBV13 to TRBJ2-5; D possibly corresponds to TRBD2 (6 bases). Trimming shortened V by 5 bases and J by 2 bases, and 15 bases separated the two germline ends. CDR1 and CDR2 from the germline V gene are PRHDT and FYEKMQ (reference sequence). This CDR3 region has 15 residues. The CDR3: CASSRRTTAQETQYF. The CDR3 region has the DNA TGTGCCAGCAGCCGCCGGACTACCGCACAAGAGACCCAGTACTTC.

The CDR3 region has the DNA TGTGCCAGCAGCTTGCTTTTACAGGGGGCATATGGCTACACCTTC. Its protein is CASSLLLQGAYGYTF. The chain joins TRBV7-9 to TRBJ1-2; 9 bases are shared with TRBD1. The germline V gene has CDR1 SEHNR and CDR2 FQNEAQ (reference sequence). V was pared by 3 bases and J by 5 bases, with 7 bases of the junction left unmatched. The CDR3 totals 15 residues. The full variable domain, rest sourced from reference TRBV7-9 and TRBJ1-2, is DTGVSQNPRHKITKRGQNVTFRCDPISEHNRLYWYRQTLGQGPEFLTYFQNEAQLEKSRLLSDRFSAERPKGSFSTLEIQRTEQGDSAMYLCASSLLLQGAYGYTFGSGTRLTVV.

The gene calls are TRBV7-2 and TRBJ2-5, with 7 bases matching TRBD2. The CDR3 is 15 amino acids. CDR1 is SGHTA and CDR2 is FQGNSA in the germline V gene. The trim removed 3 bases at V and 5 bases at J, leaving 9 bases unmatched. CDR3 protein: CASSLLSGLEETQYF. Written as DNA, the CDR3 is TGTGCCAGCAGCTTGCTTAGCGGGCTAGAGGAGACCCAGTACTTC.

The genes are TRBV27 and TRBJ2-5; unclear D gene. The closer fit of TRBJ2-7 to the DNA end suggests the J call may be wrong. The CDR3 contains 14 residues. CDR1 is MNHEY and CDR2 is SMNVEV in the germline V gene (reference sequence). The CDR3 loop reads CASSQTSSRGEQYF. The CDR3 DNA sequence: TGTGCCAGCAGCCAAACCTCCTCTCGCGGCGAGCAGTACTTC.

The genes are TRBV19 and TRBJ2-3; D possibly corresponds to TRBD1 (5 bases). Germline lookup yields CDR1 LNHDA and CDR2 SQIVND (reference sequence). This CDR3 is built from 16 residues. V lost 3 bases to trimming and J lost 0 bases, with 13 bases between them. The CDR3: CASSIVVAGSTDTQYF. The CDR3 region has the DNA TGTGCCAGTAGTATCGTGGTCGCAGGGAGCACAGATACGCAGTATTTT.

This chain uses TRBV29-1 with TRBJ2-7, with 7 bases that match TRBD1. From germline, CDR1 is SQVTM and CDR2 ANQGSEA. This CDR3 has 13 amino acids. V trimming: 3 bases; J trimming: 0 bases; junction bases outside the gene matches: 2. The CDR3, as DNA: TGCAGCGTTGAGACAGGGAGCTCCTACGAGCAGTACTTC. Translated: CSVETGSSYEQYF.

The chain carries TRBV2 and TRBJ1-3, with 7 bases aligning to TRBD1. The CDR3 covers 14 residues. The V gene's germline CDR1 is SNHLY and CDR2 FYNNEI. The ends lost 8 bases at V and 2 bases at J; junction bases unmatched: 6. DNA for the CDR3: TGTGCCAGCGAGGCAGGGGGACCTGGAAACACCATATATTTT. Protein sequence: CASEAGGPGNTIYF. The whole variable domain, filled in from reference TRBV2 and TRBJ1-3, reads EPEVTQTPSHQVTQMGQEVILRCVPISNHLYFYWYRQILGQKVEFLVSFYNNEISEKSEIFDDQFSVERPDGSNFTLKIRSTKLEDSAMYFCASEAGGPGNTIYFGEGSWLTVV.

The chain recombines TRBV6-5 with TRBJ2-1; possible D gene TRBD1, 6 bases. Trimming pared 6 bases from V and 2 bases from J, leaving 14 bases between. The CDR3 is 15 amino acids. Germline CDR1 reads MNHEY; CDR2 reads SVGAGI. Written as DNA, the CDR3 is TGTGCCAGCAGCTTCACAGGGTCCCCCTACAATGAGCAGTTCTTC. Protein: CASSFTGSPYNEQFF.

V gene TRBV6-4 combines with J gene TRBJ2-1; D remains ambiguous. Germline V gives CDR1 MRHNA, CDR2 SNTAGT. The CDR3 contains 14 residues. The V end was cut by 0 bases, the J end by 7 bases, with 10 bases between. The CDR3 sequence is CASSDSGWANEQFF. The CDR3 DNA reads as TGTGCCAGCAGTGACTCGGGCTGGGCGAATGAGCAGTTCTTC.

This chain joins TRBV7-2 and TRBJ2-7; D gene unclear. CDR1 and CDR2 from the germline V gene are SGHTA and FQGNSA. Trimming left V 1 base short and J 4 bases short, with 14 bases between. The CDR3 contains 15 residues. CDR3 nucleotides: TGTGCCAGCAGCTTAGGTGCCTATAGTGGTTACGAGCAGTACTTC. Amino acids: CASSLGAYSGYEQYF.

The chain joins TRBV29-1 to TRBJ2-5, with D possibly matching TRBD2 (6 bases). Judging by the DNA end, TRBJ2-7 fits better; the J call may be wrong. This CDR3 has 15 amino acids. Germline CDR1 is SQVTM and CDR2 is ANQGSEA. This CDR3 is CSVESGHLEGYEQYF. CDR3 DNA sequence: TGCAGCGTTGAATCAGGACACCTGGAGGGATACGAGCAGTACTTC.

The count of this clone is one. This chain joins TRBV27 and TRBJ2-2; 9 bases are a match to TRBD2. The CDR3 has 16 amino acids. Trimming at V came to 3 bases and at J to 3 bases, leaving 5 bases not matched to a gene. Per the germline V gene, CDR1 is MNHEY and CDR2 is SMNVEV (reference sequence). The CDR3 is CASSFSSGEYTGELFF. The CDR3, as DNA: TGTGCCAGCAGTTTCTCTAGCGGGGAATACACCGGGGAGCTGTTTTTT.

The chain uses TRBV5-6 and TRBJ2-5, with 7 nucleotides matching TRBD2. Germline V gene sequence: CDR1 SGHDT, CDR2 YYEEEE. With V trimmed by 4 bases and J by 6 bases, 9 bases remained unmatched. The length of the CDR3 is 14 residues. CDR3 amino acids: CASSPGGSGKTQYF. The CDR3 nucleotides read TGTGCCAGCAGCCCGGGAGGTTCGGGAAAGACCCAGTACTTC.

The V and J genes are TRBV6-5 and TRBJ2-5, with D possibly matching TRBD2 (5 bases). V dropped 6 bases and J dropped 3 bases, with 17 bases sitting between them. Germline V CDR1 and CDR2: MNHEY, SVGAGI. The length of the CDR3 is 15 residues. The CDR3 sequence is CASSLIMMGEETQYF. The CDR3 coding sequence is TGTGCCAGCAGCCTTATTATGATGGGAGAAGAGACCCAGTACTTC.

V is TRBV6-6 and J is TRBJ2-7; 9 nucleotides match TRBD2. CDR3 length: 16 amino acids. V trimming: 0 bases; J trimming: 4 bases; junction bases outside the gene matches: 7. The germline V gene encodes CDR1 MNHNY and CDR2 SVGAGI (reference sequence). For the CDR3, the DNA is TGTGCCAGCAGTTACTCGATTCCCCTAGCGGGATACGAGCAGTACTTC. Encoded protein: CASSYSIPLAGYEQYF.

The chain combines TRBV2 with TRBJ1-3; D is unclear. Germline V CDR1 and CDR2: SNHLY, FYNNEI. The germline V and J ends were trimmed by 4 bases and 1 base, with 14 bases remaining between them. This CDR3 is built from 16 residues. The CDR3 sequence is CASSAWRVESGNTIYF. The CDR3 DNA follows: TGTGCCAGCAGTGCGTGGAGAGTGGAGTCTGGAAACACCATATATTTT.

The chain couples TRBV28 to TRBJ2-7; D not resolved. The V and J ends lost 6 bases and 0 bases respectively, with 12 bases between them. This CDR3 comprises 14 residues. CDR1 and CDR2 (germline): MDHEN, SYDVKM. For the CDR3, the DNA is TGTGCCAGCAGCCAAGAGGATTCCTCCTACGAGCAGTACTTC. Translating gives CASSQEDSSYEQYF.

The rearrangement joins TRBV5-6 to TRBJ2-3; D unresolved. CDR1 and CDR2 (germline): SGHDT, YYEEEE. The CDR3 extends over 12 amino acids. V dropped 5 bases and J dropped 6 bases, with 10 bases sitting between them. The DNA for the CDR3 is TGTGCCAGCAGTCATCCGGAGGATACGCAGTATTTT. Translating it yields CASSHPEDTQYF. The full variable domain, in which reference TRBV5-6 and TRBJ2-3 provide the parts outside the CDR3, is DAGVTQSPTHLIKTRGQQVTLRCSPKSGHDTVSWYQQALGQGPQFIFQYYEEEERQRGNFPDRFSGHQFPNYSSELNVNALLLGDSALYLCASSHPEDTQYFGPGTRLTVL.